This TCR beta chain was found in a study of T-cell reconstitution after alpha-beta-depleted transplantation in children. For TCRbeta, the library was prepared with unique molecular identifiers. TCRdb called the PCR reads again in MiXCR, with one record for every CDR3 protein. The sample includes about 360,000 distinct CDR3 sequences, 13% of them seen just once. The CDR3 spans 17 residues. Germline CDR1 reads SGHDT; CDR2 reads YYEEEE. Trimming took 1 base from V and 2 from J, leaving 18 bases between them. This TCR was sampled from a human donor who donated a stem cell graft to a child with Fanconi anemia. The V call is TRBV5-6, the J call TRBJ1-1, with D hard to call. The material was PBMCs, obtained from the stem cell graft. The DNA for the CDR3 is TGTGCCAGCAGCTTGAGTTTTCGTGGACGTGGCAACACTGAAGCTTTCTTT. Its protein product is CASSLSFRGRGNTEAFF.